The clone carrying this TCR beta chain was seen repeatedly, ten times or more. Its matching antigen is unknown. V lost 3 bases, J lost 5 bases, and 8 bases lay in between. CDR3 length: 13 residues. CDR1 is MDHEN and CDR2 is SYDVKM in the germline V gene. Absence of ophthalmopathy progression within 18 months defined stable Graves' hyperthyroidism. For the diagnoses, clinical symptoms, serum thyroxine and TRAb, thyroid ultrasound and orbital computed tomography were used. This entry is derived from a study of T cells in Graves' hyperthyroidism and ophthalmopathy. General study results and limits: Most thyroid-expanded clonotypes above 0.001 were also found in blood. The model foresaw ophthalmopathy a median around 6.4 months prior to onset.

Authors of the study amplified TCR beta CDR3 regions from RNA transcripts. First-round RT-PCR targeting the TCR CDR3 was performed with the HTBI primer set. One entry per CDR3 protein, called by TCRdb with MiXCR from the multiplex PCR reads. The profile covers more than 450,000 distinct CDR3 sequences, with less than 15% appearing a single time and roughly 14% taken by the ten largest. Input material: blood. This sequence originates from a woman aged 35 to 49 with Graves' hyperthyroidism. The chain recombines TRBV28 with TRBJ2-4; no clear D. CDR3 bases: TGTGCCAGCAGTTTGTACAGACAAAACATTCAGTACTTC. Amino acids: CASSLYRQNIQYF.